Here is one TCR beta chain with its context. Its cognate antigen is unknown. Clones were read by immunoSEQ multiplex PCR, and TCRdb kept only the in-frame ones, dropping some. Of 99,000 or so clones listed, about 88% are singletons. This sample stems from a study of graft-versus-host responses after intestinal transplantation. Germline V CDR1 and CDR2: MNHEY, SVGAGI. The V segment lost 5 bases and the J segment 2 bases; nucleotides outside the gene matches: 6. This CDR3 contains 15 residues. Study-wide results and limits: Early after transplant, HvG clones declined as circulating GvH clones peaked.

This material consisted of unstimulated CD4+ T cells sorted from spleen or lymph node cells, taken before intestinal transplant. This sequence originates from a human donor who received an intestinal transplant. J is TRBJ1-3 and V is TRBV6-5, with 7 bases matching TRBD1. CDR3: CASSKQGLAGNTIYF. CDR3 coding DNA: TGTGCCAGCAGTAAACAGGGGTTGGCTGGAAACACCATATATTTT.